The source of this T cell receptor beta chain is a study of blood T cell repertoires in COVID-19. The table came from immunoSEQ multiplex PCR; TCRdb's copy has only in-frame clones and leaves some out. In the table there are 95,000 to 150,000 clones, 70% to 90% of which are singletons. The CDR3 is 13 residues long. Germline loops: CDR1 ENHRY, CDR2 SYGVKD. The sequence came from a man between 35 and 55 years old with acute or convalescent COVID-19. The chain has TRBV10-3 and TRBJ1-1; 7 nucleotides agree with TRBD1. Input material: peripheral blood. CDR3 amino acids: CGSNRDRFTEAFF. The CDR3 DNA is TGTGGCTCGAACCGGGACAGATTCACTGAAGCTTTCTTT.